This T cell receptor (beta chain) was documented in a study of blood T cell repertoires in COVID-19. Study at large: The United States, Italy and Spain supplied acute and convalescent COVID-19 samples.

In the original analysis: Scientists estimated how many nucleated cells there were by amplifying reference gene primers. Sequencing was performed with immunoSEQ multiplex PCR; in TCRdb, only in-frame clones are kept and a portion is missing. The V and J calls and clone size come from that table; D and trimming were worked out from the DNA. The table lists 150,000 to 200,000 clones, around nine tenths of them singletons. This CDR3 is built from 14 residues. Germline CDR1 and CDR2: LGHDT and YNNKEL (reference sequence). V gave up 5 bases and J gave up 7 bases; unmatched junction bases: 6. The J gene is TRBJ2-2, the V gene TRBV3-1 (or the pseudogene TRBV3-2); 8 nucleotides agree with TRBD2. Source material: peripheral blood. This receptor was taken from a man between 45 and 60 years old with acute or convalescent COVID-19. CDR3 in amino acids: CASSSGSISGELFF. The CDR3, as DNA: TGTGCCAGCAGCAGCGGGAGTATCAGCGGGGAGCTGTTTTTT.